These 22 T cell receptor beta chains were sequenced from one sample in a study of T-cell reconstitution after alpha-beta-depleted transplantation in children. Molecular barcoding with unique molecular identifiers was used for the TCRbeta library. TCRdb used MiXCR to reprocess the PCR reads, holding one entry per CDR3 protein. The table has 300,000 to 400,000 distinct CDR3 sequences, 13% seen once. The sample was PBMCs, taken from the stem cell graft. These receptors were collected from a human donor who donated a stem cell graft to a child with Fanconi anemia.

In this sample, this clonotype turned up many times. The chain links TRBV4-2 to TRBJ2-1; TRBD2 matches 7 bases. V was clipped by 1 base and J by 4 bases; unmatched bases: 7. Looked up from germline, CDR1 is LGHNA and CDR2 is YNFKEQ. The CDR3 loop spans 16 amino acids. CDR3 in DNA: TGTGCCAGCAGCCAAGTCGCGGGGGAGATATACAATGAGCAGTTCTTC. This gives the protein CASSQVAGEIYNEQFF.

This clonotype has just a few counts. V and J are TRBV28 and TRBJ1-1; D might be TRBD1 (5 bases). Germline CDR1 reads MDHEN; CDR2 reads SYDVKM. The CDR3 is 14 amino acids. V lost 7 bases and J lost 1, with 13 bases in between. CDR3 sequence: CASNRPGRNTEAFF. The DNA of the CDR3 is TGTGCCAGCAATCGGCCAGGGCGGAACACTGAAGCTTTCTTT.

The rearrangement uses TRBV20-1 and TRBJ2-5, with D possibly TRBD1 on 6 matching bases. The CDR3 covers 12 residues. Germline V gene lookup returns CDR1 DFQATT and CDR2 SNEGSKA (reference sequence). V was cut by 2 bases and J by 5 bases, with 9 bases left in between. CDR3 DNA: TGCAGTGCTAGACAGGGGAAGGAGACCCAGTACTTC. It is translated as CSARQGKETQYF.

The V gene is TRBV7-2, the J gene TRBJ2-5; D gene unclear. V lost 1 base and J 1 base, leaving 7 bases between the germline ends. CDR3 length equals 14 residues. The V gene's germline CDR1 is SGHTA and CDR2 FQGNSA. CDR3 loop: CASSLDVRQETQYF. As DNA, the CDR3 is TGTGCCAGCAGCTTAGATGTCCGCCAAGAGACCCAGTACTTC.

The chain combines TRBV6-5 with TRBJ1-1; D is unclear. The V end was cut by 0 bases, the J end by 1 base, with 9 bases between. The germline V gene encodes CDR1 MNHEY and CDR2 SVGAGI. CDR3 size: 15 residues. For the CDR3, the DNA is TGTGCCAGCAGTTACTCACGGCTGGCGAACACTGAAGCTTTCTTT. Translating it yields CASSYSRLANTEAFF.

This clonotype was counted many times. V gene TRBV5-1 combines with J gene TRBJ2-7; possibly TRBD2 for D (5 bases). Germline values: CDR1 SGHRS, CDR2 YFSETQ. The V end lost 4 bases, the J end lost 5 bases, and 7 bases lay between the germline ends. There are 11 residues in the CDR3. This chain's CDR3 is CASSRENEQYF. The CDR3 nucleotides are TGCGCCAGCAGCCGGGAAAACGAGCAGTACTTC.

Written as DNA, the CDR3 is TGCAGTGCTAGATGGGACAGGGGGCAGGACGCCGGGGAGCTGTTTTTT. Protein sequence: CSARWDRGQDAGELFF. The chain employs TRBV20-1 and TRBJ2-2, with 12 bases fitting TRBD1. The V segment lost 2 bases and the J segment 6 bases; nucleotides outside the gene matches: 7. The length of the CDR3 is 16 residues. From germline, CDR1 is DFQATT and CDR2 SNEGSKA (reference sequence).

A few counts support this clonotype. V is TRBV20-1 and J is TRBJ1-4; unclear D gene. The CDR3 covers 15 residues. Trimming pared 5 bases from V and 0 bases from J, leaving 13 bases between. Looked up from germline, CDR1 is DFQATT and CDR2 is SNEGSKA (reference sequence). CDR3 residues: CSASNTATTNEKLFF. DNA for the CDR3: TGCAGTGCTTCAAACACAGCCACAACTAATGAAAAACTGTTTTTT.

This chain joins TRBV18 and TRBJ2-5; maybe TRBD1 (6 bases). Germline CDR1 and CDR2: KGHSH and LQKENI. The CDR3 extends over 16 amino acids. V dropped 2 bases and J dropped 7 bases, with 20 bases sitting between them. The CDR3 is CASSPFRDGTSLTQYF. Written as DNA, the CDR3 is TGTGCCAGCTCACCATTCCGGGACGGGACATCGCTGACCCAGTACTTC. Drawing the rest from reference TRBV18 and TRBJ2-5, the complete variable domain is NAGVMQNPRHLVRRRGQEARLRCSPMKGHSHVYWYRQLPEEGLKFMVYLQKENIIDESGMPKERFSAEFPKEGPSILRIQQVVRGDSAAYFCASSPFRDGTSLTQYFGPGTRLLVL.

In the case of this clonotype: A single base separates this from a much larger clone, so it may be a read error. The gene calls are TRBV13 and TRBJ2-3; 11 bases fit TRBD2. J gave up 0 bases and V 8 bases, and 13 bases lay outside the gene matches. Per the germline V gene, CDR1 is PRHDT and CDR2 is FYEKMQ (reference sequence). The CDR3 loop spans 18 amino acids. The CDR3 region has the DNA TGTGCCAGCTGCCCTTTACTAGCGGGGGTCTCTAGCACAGATACGCAGTATTTT. This encodes CASCPLLAGVSSTDTQYF.

With respect to this clonotype: This may come from a read error, since a much larger clone is one base off. In nucleotides, the CDR3 is TGTGCCAGCACCGACGGAGCAGGGTCCTACTATGAGCAGTTCTTC. It specifies CASTDGAGSYYEQFF. The chain carries TRBV5-6 and TRBJ2-1; D is possibly TRBD1 (5 bases). Germline V gene sequence: CDR1 SGHDT, CDR2 YYEEEE. The CDR3 covers 15 residues.

This clonotype has only a few counts. The rearrangement uses TRBV29-1 and TRBJ2-5, with 11 bases identical to TRBD2. The CDR3 has 15 residues. J lost 2 bases, V lost 6 bases, and 8 bases had no gene match. Per germline, CDR1 SQVTM and CDR2 ANQGSEA. The CDR3 protein is CSVATSGGRQETQYF. CDR3 nucleotides: TGCAGCGTCGCTACTAGCGGGGGTAGGCAAGAGACCCAGTACTTC.

The gene calls are TRBV5-1 and TRBJ2-5, with a weak D call TRBD2 (5 bases). The ends were cut back, 7 bases at V and 7 bases at J, with 11 bases in the middle. From germline, CDR1 is SGHRS and CDR2 YFSETQ. The CDR3 runs to 11 residues. The DNA of the CDR3 is TGCGCCAGCCACCACGAGGGGACCCAGTACTTC. Amino acids: CASHHEGTQYF.

This clonotype was found a few times. The genes are TRBV20-1 and TRBJ1-4; D not resolved. Germline lookup yields CDR1 DFQATT and CDR2 SNEGSKA (reference sequence). The CDR3 totals 17 residues. Trimming removed 0 bases at V and 0 bases at J, with 14 bases between. CDR3 DNA: TGCAGTGCTAGAGATGGTAGAAAGGGTGCAACTAATGAAAAACTGTTTTTT. Residues: CSARDGRKGATNEKLFF.

This clonotype was seen a handful of times. This chain connects TRBV7-9 to TRBJ2-6; 11 bases line up with TRBD1. Germline CDR1 SEHNR, CDR2 FQNEAQ (reference sequence). V dropped 5 bases and J dropped 2; count of bases not matched to a gene: 5. This CDR3 contains 17 residues. CDR3 sequence (DNA): TGTGCCAGCAGCAGAGGGACAGGGGGACCTGGGGCCAACGTCCTGACTTTC. Protein product: CASSRGTGGPGANVLTF. Full variable domain (rest looked up from reference TRBV7-9 and TRBJ2-6): DTGVSQNPRHKITKRGQNVTFRCDPISEHNRLYWYRQTLGQGPEFLTYFQNEAQLEKSRLLSDRFSAERPKGSFSTLEIQRTEQGDSAMYLCASSRGTGGPGANVLTFGAGSRLTVL.

The genes are TRBV4-3 and TRBJ2-1; 9 positions agree with TRBD2. This CDR3 comprises 16 residues. CDR1 and CDR2 (germline): LGHNA, YSLEER. V was pared by 5 bases and J by 7 bases, with 12 bases of the junction left unmatched. The CDR3 region has the DNA TGCGCCAGCAGCGCAGGCGGGCGGGGGGGCAGGAATGAGCAGTTCTTC. Translated, it gives CASSAGGRGGRNEQFF.

The J gene is TRBJ2-6, the V gene TRBV30; D ambiguous. This CDR3 is built from 13 residues. Germline CDR1 is GTSNPN and CDR2 is SVGIG (reference sequence). Trimming took off 4 bases at V and 0 bases at J, with 4 bases between the two ends. The CDR3: CAWKSSGANVLTF. In DNA, the CDR3 is TGTGCCTGGAAGAGCTCTGGGGCCAACGTCCTGACTTTC.

The J gene is TRBJ1-2, the V gene TRBV20-1; D not certain. The V and J ends lost 0 bases and 5 bases respectively, with 10 bases between them. CDR1 is DFQATT, CDR2 SNEGSKA, per germline (reference sequence). This CDR3 is built from 13 residues. The CDR3 loop reads CSARDTVQYGYTF. CDR3 DNA: TGCAGTGCTAGAGACACCGTACAGTATGGCTACACCTTC.

This clonotype appeared many times. The V and J genes are TRBV20-1 and TRBJ1-6; a possible D gene is TRBD1 (5 bases). This CDR3 is 14 amino acids long. V dropped 3 bases and J dropped 8 bases, with 14 bases sitting between them. The germline V gene encodes CDR1 DFQATT and CDR2 SNEGSKA (reference sequence). CDR3 DNA sequence: TGCAGTGCTAGGGGGCGAATGTATGATTCACCCCTCCACTTT. This codes for CSARGRMYDSPLHF.

Here the CDR3 DNA reads TGCAGTGCTAGCGGGACAGTTCCGGAAGCTTTCTTT. It specifies CSASGTVPEAFF. V is TRBV20-1 and J is TRBJ1-1, with 7 bases fitting TRBD1. The CDR3 has 12 amino acids. Losses at the gene ends were 3 bases for V and 8 bases for J; bases not matched to a gene: 6. Germline loops: CDR1 DFQATT, CDR2 SNEGSKA (reference sequence).

The chain has TRBV10-3 and TRBJ1-1; the D is unclear. Trimming stripped 6 bases from V and 2 bases from J, with 7 bases between. CDR1 and CDR2 (germline): ENHRY, SYGVKD. The CDR3 contains 12 residues. The CDR3 DNA is TGTGCCATCAGCGGACTAAACACTGAAGCTTTCTTT. Its protein product is CAISGLNTEAFF.

The chain is built from TRBV12-3 or TRBV12-4 and TRBJ2-3; no clear D gene. Trimming stripped 5 bases from V and 0 bases from J, with 12 bases between. The CDR3 has 15 residues. The CDR3 region is CASSPLSRSTDTQYF. CDR3 in DNA: TGTGCCAGCAGTCCACTAAGCCGGAGCACAGATACGCAGTATTTT.